The 27 T cell receptor beta chains presented below share a single source sample, sequenced in a study of shared clonotypes between healthy human individuals. Positively selected for CCR7, the CD45RO-negative cells used as naive CD8 cells excluded terminally differentiated effector memory CD45RA+ cells. Profiling relied on immunoSEQ multiplex PCR, and the TCRdb table lists in-frame clones only, not all of them. This sample has hundreds of thousands of clones, with 90% to 95% found just once. The sample taken for sequencing was naive CD8+ T cells sorted from blood. The receptor source for this set is a man aged 25 to 40 in good health.

The rearrangement joins TRBV27 to TRBJ2-3; D call uncertain. Germline CDR1 reads MNHEY; CDR2 reads SMNVEV (reference sequence). V was trimmed by 6 bases and J by 6 bases, leaving 10 bases between them. The CDR3 is 12 amino acids. The CDR3 loop is CASSRVGDTQYF. Written as DNA, the CDR3 is TGTGCCAGCAGCCGGGTGGGGGATACGCAGTATTTT.

The rearrangement uses TRBV27 and TRBJ2-1, with 7 bases identical to TRBD2. The V gene's germline CDR1 is MNHEY and CDR2 SMNVEV (reference sequence). With V trimmed by 2 bases and J by 7 bases, 11 bases remained unmatched. The CDR3 is 16 amino acids. The CDR3 sequence: CASSLMSSGIGNEQFF. The CDR3, as DNA: TGTGCCAGCAGTTTAATGTCCAGCGGGATTGGGAATGAGCAGTTCTTC.

The chain combines TRBV15 with TRBJ2-2; D is unclear. Germline CDR1 LNHNV, CDR2 YYDKDF (reference sequence). This CDR3 contains 13 residues. Trimming shortened V by 6 bases and J by 1 base, and 6 bases separated the two germline ends. The CDR3 DNA follows: TGTGCCACCAGATACAGGAACACCGGGGAGCTGTTTTTT. The encoded protein is CATRYRNTGELFF.

V gene TRBV2 combines with J gene TRBJ1-4; 11 bases line up with TRBD1. There are 19 residues in the CDR3. Germline assignment: CDR1 SNHLY and CDR2 FYNNEI. The junction had 17 bases not matched to a gene; V was cut back by 5 bases and J by 6 bases. The CDR3 DNA sequence: TGTGCCAGCAGTACCGCTTCGGGGGACAGGGGGATCCGGGATGAAAAACTGTTTTTT. Its translation: CASSTASGDRGIRDEKLFF.

Points on this clone: Other nucleotide sequences in the sample specify the same CDR3. J is TRBJ2-1 and V is TRBV30, with D possibly being TRBD1 (6 bases). Between the trimmed V and J ends, which lost 1 base and 3 bases, there was a span of 10 bases. The germline V gene has CDR1 GTSNPN and CDR2 SVGIG (reference sequence). The CDR3 spans 14 residues. The CDR3 sequence is CAWSGGQGYNEQFF. CDR3 DNA: TGTGCCTGGAGTGGGGGACAAGGCTACAATGAGCAGTTCTTC.

CDR3: CASSAGTIEKLFF. The CDR3 DNA reads as TGTGCCAGCAGCGCCGGGACAATCGAAAAACTGTTTTTT. V is TRBV7-9 and J is TRBJ1-4; D possibly corresponds to TRBD1 (6 bases). V lost 5 bases to trimming and J lost 8 bases, with 12 bases between them. The V gene's germline CDR1 is SEHNR and CDR2 FQNEAQ (reference sequence). This CDR3 spans 13 amino acids.

The chain is built from TRBV7-3 and TRBJ2-2; unclear D gene. From germline, CDR1 is SGHTA and CDR2 FQGTGA. V was shortened by 2 bases and J by 8 bases, with 6 bases between the two germline ends. The CDR3 has 12 amino acids. The CDR3, as DNA: TGTGCCAGCAGCTTACAGTCTGGGGAGCTGTTTTTT. The encoded protein is CASSLQSGELFF.

V is TRBV9 and J is TRBJ2-7; TRBD1 aligns across 7 bases. J gave up 7 bases and V 7 bases, and 2 bases lay outside the gene matches. The CDR3 loop spans 10 amino acids. The germline V gene has CDR1 SGDLS and CDR2 YYNGEE. This chain's CDR3 is CASGGQEQYF. DNA for the CDR3: TGTGCCAGCGGGGGACAGGAGCAGTACTTC.

The J gene is TRBJ2-3, the V gene TRBV19, with 8 bases that match TRBD2. V lost 4 bases to trimming and J lost 1 base; unmatched junction nucleotides: 7. The CDR3 spans 16 residues. CDR1 is LNHDA, CDR2 SQIVND, per germline (reference sequence). The CDR3 loop reads CASSTRTSGGTDTQYF. The CDR3 region has the DNA TGTGCCAGTAGTACCCGTACTAGCGGAGGCACAGATACGCAGTATTTT.

The chain links TRBV27 to TRBJ1-2; D gene uncertain. With 6 bases removed from V and 1 base from J, the gap between germline ends came to 9 bases. The CDR3 is 13 residues long. Germline CDR1 and CDR2: MNHEY and SMNVEV (reference sequence). The CDR3 DNA follows: TGTGCCAGCAGGGAGGGCAATAACTATGGCTACACCTTC. The encoded protein is CASREGNNYGYTF.

The gene calls are TRBV7-8 and TRBJ2-7, with a weak D call TRBD2 (7 bases). V was shortened by 0 bases and J by 4 bases, with 16 bases between the two germline ends. This CDR3 is built from 16 residues. Germline assignment: CDR1 SGHVS and CDR2 FQNEAQ. The CDR3 bases are TGTGCCAGCAGCTTAGCGGGGGGGGGCCCGACATACGAGCAGTACTTC. Protein: CASSLAGGGPTYEQYF. The full variable domain, with the rest looked up from reference TRBV7-8 and TRBJ2-7, is GAGVSQSPRYKVAKRGQDVALRCDPISGHVSLFWYQQALGQGPEFLTYFQNEAQLDKSGLPSDRFFAERPEGSVSTLKIQRTQQEDSAVYLCASSLAGGGPTYEQYFGPGTRLTVT.

The chain employs TRBV29-1 and TRBJ2-1; 16 nucleotides line up with TRBD2. Germline CDR1 reads SQVTM; CDR2 reads ANQGSEA. This CDR3 has 18 residues. V gave up 1 base and J gave up 5 bases; unmatched junction bases: 8. Written as DNA, the CDR3 is TGCAGCGTTGAAGTGATGGGGACTAGCGGGAGGGTAAACAATGAGCAGTTCTTC. Amino acid sequence: CSVEVMGTSGRVNNEQFF.

This chain links TRBV7-8 with TRBJ2-7, with a possible D match to TRBD2 (7 bases). V was trimmed by 5 bases and J by 4 bases, leaving 15 bases between them. The germline CDR1 and CDR2 sequences are SGHVS and FQNEAQ. The CDR3 has 14 residues. The CDR3: CASSPSRGPYEQYF. For the CDR3, the DNA is TGTGCCAGCAGCCCCTCGCGGGGGCCATACGAGCAGTACTTC.

This sequence joins TRBV28 and TRBJ2-7; 11 positions agree with TRBD1. This CDR3 is 16 amino acids long. Germline lookup yields CDR1 MDHEN and CDR2 SYDVKM. Germline trimming cut 7 bases from V and 4 bases from J; bases unmatched to any gene: 12. CDR3 DNA: TGTGCCAGCATCAAGGTGGGAGGGGACAGGGGGTACGAGCAGTACTTC. This translates into CASIKVGGDRGYEQYF.

The chain joins TRBV11-2 to TRBJ2-2; D is uncertain. The CDR3 is made up of 16 amino acids. The V gene lost 5 bases and the J gene lost 4 bases, with 17 bases spanning the gap. Germline CDR1 is SGHAT and CDR2 is FQNNGV. The CDR3 protein is CASSLGSLQSTGELFF. CDR3 in DNA: TGTGCCAGCAGCCTGGGGTCGCTCCAAAGCACCGGGGAGCTGTTTTTT.

The rearrangement joins TRBV19 to TRBJ2-7; tentative D call: TRBD2 (7 bases). The CDR3 is 14 residues long. Germline CDR1 and CDR2: LNHDA and SQIVND (reference sequence). Trimming left V 4 bases short and J 4 bases short, with 14 bases between. The CDR3 nucleotides are TGTGCCAGTAGTACCTGGGGGGGCGGATACGAGCAGTACTTC. It codes for CASSTWGGGYEQYF.

This sequence joins TRBV29-1 and TRBJ2-1; TRBD1 agrees at 10 bases. V lost 4 bases, J lost 9 bases, and 6 bases stayed unmatched. The CDR3 is 13 residues long. Germline CDR1 reads SQVTM; CDR2 reads ANQGSEA. DNA of the CDR3: TGCAGCGTTGCCGGGACAGGGGTACTTGAGCAGTTCTTC. Protein product: CSVAGTGVLEQFF.

The gene calls are TRBV6-1 and TRBJ1-1; 11 bases align to TRBD1. Germline loops: CDR1 MNHNS, CDR2 SASEGT. V trimming: 2 bases; J trimming: 1 base; junction bases outside the gene matches: 12. The CDR3 length is 19 residues. The CDR3 nucleotides are TGTGCCAGCAGTGAATCCATCCCCGGGACAGGGGGAAGGAACACTGAAGCTTTCTTT. Translation gives CASSESIPGTGGRNTEAFF.

CDR3 nucleotides: TGTGCCAGCAGCTGGGTGGCAGGGATGGACACTGAAGCTTTCTTT. Translated: CASSWVAGMDTEAFF. V gene TRBV5-4 combines with J gene TRBJ1-1; D may be TRBD1 (5 bases). The CDR3 contains 15 residues. Looked up from germline, CDR1 is SGHNT and CDR2 is YYREEE (reference sequence). The V end lost 3 bases, the J end lost 3 bases, and 15 bases lay between the germline ends.

The chain joins TRBV29-1 to TRBJ2-7; TRBD1 matches at 9 bases. Germline assignment: CDR1 SQVTM and CDR2 ANQGSEA. This CDR3 is 14 amino acids long. Germline trimming cut 3 bases from V and 1 base from J; bases unmatched to any gene: 4. The CDR3 sequence: CSVDDRGDSYEQYF. The CDR3 bases are TGCAGCGTTGATGACAGGGGGGATTCCTACGAGCAGTACTTC.

This clone was seen once. The V call is TRBV7-2, the J call TRBJ2-5, with D hard to call. Per germline, CDR1 SGHTA and CDR2 FQGNSA. The V end was cut by 5 bases, the J end by 4 bases, with 8 bases between. This CDR3 spans 12 amino acids. The CDR3 loop reads CASSLASETQYF. DNA of the CDR3: TGTGCCAGCAGCCTCGCATCAGAGACCCAGTACTTC.

This chain connects TRBV7-9 to TRBJ2-7; D gene ambiguous. Trimming took 2 bases from V and 2 from J, leaving 7 bases between them. Germline V gene sequence: CDR1 SEHNR, CDR2 FQNEAQ (reference sequence). The CDR3 runs 13 residues. CDR3 in amino acids: CASSLKQTYEQYF. The CDR3 nucleotides read TGTGCCAGCAGCTTAAAGCAGACCTACGAGCAGTACTTC.

Note on this clone: An end of the junction does not agree with germline; a read error may underlie this. Here the CDR3 reads CASSLGTGEEQYF. The CDR3 bases are TGTGCCAGCAGCCTAGGGACAGGGGAGGAGCAGTACTTC. The chain has TRBV13 and TRBJ2-7; 10 bases fit TRBD1. The CDR3 extends over 13 amino acids. Germline V lookup: CDR1 PRHDT, CDR2 FYEKMQ (reference sequence).

The rearrangement links TRBV28 to TRBJ1-1; 7 positions match TRBD1. Trimming cost V 2 bases and J 4 bases; bases outside gene matches: 4. Per the germline V gene, CDR1 is MDHEN and CDR2 is SYDVKM. The CDR3 consists of 14 residues. The CDR3 DNA is TGTGCCAGCAGTTTACGACAGGGAGGCACTGAAGCTTTCTTT. It codes for CASSLRQGGTEAFF.

This chain joins TRBV25-1 and TRBJ2-7; unclear D gene. Trimming took off 5 bases at V and 3 bases at J, with 8 bases between the two ends. This CDR3 comprises 12 residues. Germline assignment: CDR1 MGHDK and CDR2 SYGVNS. The CDR3 bases are TGTGCCAGCAGTAAAGATAACTACGAGCAGTACTTC. Protein product: CASSKDNYEQYF.

The chain carries TRBV5-1 and TRBJ2-1; 7 positions match TRBD2. The V segment lost 1 base and the J segment 8 bases; nucleotides outside the gene matches: 3. The CDR3 extends over 13 amino acids. From germline, CDR1 is SGHRS and CDR2 YFSETQ. In DNA, the CDR3 is TGCGCCAGCAGCTTGATCCGGGAGGATGAGCAGTTCTTC. This translates into CASSLIREDEQFF.

The chain has TRBV6-6 and TRBJ2-2; a weak D match, TRBD2 (6 bases). Deletions cut 0 bases from V and 4 bases from J, with 9 bases between. Germline V lookup: CDR1 MNHNY, CDR2 SVGAGI (reference sequence). The CDR3 covers 15 residues. The CDR3 spells CASSYSRESTGELFF. As DNA, the CDR3 is TGTGCCAGCAGTTACTCTCGGGAGAGCACCGGGGAGCTGTTTTTT.